The clone carrying this T cell receptor beta chain has just one count. This sample was taken from a study of shared clonotypes between healthy human individuals. Sequenced by immunoSEQ multiplex PCR; TCRdb stores in-frame clones only, minus some. The data show about 510,000 clones, with 60% to 85% seen just once and 10% to 15% held by the top ten. This CDR3 is 14 amino acids long. V was clipped by 6 bases and J by 12 bases; unmatched bases: 12. Germline CDR1 is MDHEN and CDR2 is SYDVKM. This TCR was sampled from a woman aged 40 to 49 in good health. Some clones in this sample may be carry-over from other donors' samples. The sequencing sample was made of PBMCs. V usage is TRBV28 and J usage is TRBJ2-7; 12 nucleotides align to TRBD1. The CDR3 sequence is CASRTPGQGASPYF. The CDR3 region has the DNA TGTGCCAGCAGGACTCCGGGACAGGGGGCGTCTCCGTACTTC.